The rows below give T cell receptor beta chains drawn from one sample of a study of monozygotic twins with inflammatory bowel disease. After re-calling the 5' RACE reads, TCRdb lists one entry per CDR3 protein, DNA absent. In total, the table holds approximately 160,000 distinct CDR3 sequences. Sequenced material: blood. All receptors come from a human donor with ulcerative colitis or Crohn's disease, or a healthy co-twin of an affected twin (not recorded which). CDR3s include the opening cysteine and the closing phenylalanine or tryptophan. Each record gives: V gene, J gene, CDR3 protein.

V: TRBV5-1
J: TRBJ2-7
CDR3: CASSLLTGTVLPEQYF

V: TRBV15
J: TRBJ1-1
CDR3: CATSRDTWDSLTHTEAFF

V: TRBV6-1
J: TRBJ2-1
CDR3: CASRSGHPRDEQFF

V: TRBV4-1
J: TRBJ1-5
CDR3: CASSQNGLPSNQPQHF

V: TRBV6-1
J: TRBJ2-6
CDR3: CASTPRVEGSSGANVLTF

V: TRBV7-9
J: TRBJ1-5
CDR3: CASSSETGAGQPQHF

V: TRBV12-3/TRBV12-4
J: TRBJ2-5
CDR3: CASSSSLRGETQYF

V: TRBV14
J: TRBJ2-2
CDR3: CASQSWDRDTGELFF

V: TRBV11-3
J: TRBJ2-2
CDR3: CASSLEGQASGELFF

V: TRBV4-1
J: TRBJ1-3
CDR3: CASSLLTGGSLSGNTIYF

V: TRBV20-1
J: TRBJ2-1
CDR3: CSADAGLAGGDEQFF

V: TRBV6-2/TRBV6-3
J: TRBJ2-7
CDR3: CASSAPSGLSSYEQYF

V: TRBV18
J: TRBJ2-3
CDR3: CASSAVTDTQYF

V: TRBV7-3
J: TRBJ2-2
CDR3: CASSPLRGTGELFF

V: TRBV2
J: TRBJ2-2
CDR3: CASTSQQRRNTGELFF